A single sample is the source of the 9 T cell receptor beta chains below, sequenced in a study of T cells in Graves' hyperthyroidism and ophthalmopathy. The source material, RNA transcripts, was used to amplify TCR beta CDR3 regions. The primer set for the first-round RT-PCR of the TCR CDR3 was HTBI. Each CDR3 protein is one row after TCRdb ran MiXCR on the multiplex PCR reads. The sample lists around 350,000 distinct CDR3 sequences, over 15% occurring once. Sequenced input: blood. Receptor source: a woman aged 18-35 years with Graves' hyperthyroidism.

This clonotype was counted many times. This chain uses TRBV5-6 with TRBJ1-5; TRBD1 aligns across 8 bases. The germline V gene has CDR1 SGHDT and CDR2 YYEEEE. With V trimmed by 3 bases and J by 7 bases, 12 bases remained unmatched. The CDR3 runs 16 residues. The CDR3 region is CASSSGGGRGLQPQHF. The CDR3 nucleotides read TGTGCCAGCAGCTCCGGGGGGGGCAGGGGGCTACAGCCCCAGCATTTT.

This clonotype was counted ten times or more. The V gene is TRBV6-1, the J gene TRBJ2-7; 10 nucleotides match TRBD1. Germline lookup yields CDR1 MNHNS and CDR2 SASEGT. The CDR3 totals 14 residues. V was clipped by 3 bases and J by 4 bases; unmatched bases: 3. The CDR3 coding sequence is TGTGCCAGCAGTGAGGACAGGGGGGAATACGAGCAGTACTTC. Translation gives CASSEDRGEYEQYF.

The sample holds a few counts of this clonotype. This rearrangement joins TRBV6-1 to TRBJ1-5; D might be TRBD1 (5 bases). The CDR3 covers 14 residues. Germline assignment: CDR1 MNHNS and CDR2 SASEGT. V gave up 8 bases and J gave up 0 bases, with 11 bases separating them. The CDR3 reads CASFPGISNQPQHF. As DNA, the CDR3 is TGTGCCAGCTTTCCAGGGATTAGCAATCAGCCCCAGCATTTT.

This clonotype was counted ten times or more. The V gene is TRBV5-5, the J gene TRBJ1-1; D not certain. This CDR3 spans 15 amino acids. The V and J ends lost 3 bases and 5 bases respectively, with 17 bases between them. The V gene's germline CDR1 is SGHKS and CDR2 YYEKEE (reference sequence). CDR3 coding DNA: TGTGCCAGCAGCTCTGGAGGCCCCGTAGGGACTGAAGCTTTCTTT. It yields the protein CASSSGGPVGTEAFF.

V is TRBV18 and J is TRBJ2-6; D gene ambiguous. This CDR3 comprises 13 residues. Between the trimmed V and J ends, which lost 6 bases and 0 bases, there was a span of 3 bases. The germline CDR1 and CDR2 sequences are KGHSH and LQKENI. CDR3 in amino acids: CASSYSGANVLTF. CDR3 nucleotide sequence: TGTGCCAGCTCGTACTCTGGGGCCAACGTCCTGACTTTC.

This clonotype was seen repeatedly, ten times or more. V and J are TRBV28 and TRBJ1-1, with D hard to call. Trimming took 2 bases from V and 1 from J, leaving 5 bases between them. Germline assignment: CDR1 MDHEN and CDR2 SYDVKM. The CDR3 totals 13 residues. CDR3 in DNA: TGTGCCAGCAGTTTACGGACGAACACTGAAGCTTTCTTT. Protein product: CASSLRTNTEAFF.

The table lists this clonotype with a count of one. V usage is TRBV20-1 and J usage is TRBJ2-5, with 8 bases aligning to TRBD2. The germline V gene encodes CDR1 DFQATT and CDR2 SNEGSKA (reference sequence). Unmatched junction bases numbered 11, after V lost 4 bases and J lost 4 bases. CDR3 length equals 15 residues. CDR3 sequence reads: CSAISGGGLLETQYF. CDR3 nucleotide sequence: TGCAGTGCTATCTCTGGCGGGGGGTTACTAGAGACCCAGTACTTC.

This clonotype was observed many times. The V gene is TRBV7-8, the J gene TRBJ2-7; D uncertain. CDR1 SGHVS and CDR2 FQNEAQ come from the germline V gene. The CDR3 has 14 amino acids. Trimming pared 5 bases from V and 0 bases from J, leaving 11 bases between. CDR3 in DNA: TGTGCCAGCAGCCAGGACGTAAGCTCCTACGAGCAGTACTTC. This codes for CASSQDVSSYEQYF.

This clonotype was observed many times. The chain carries TRBV12-3 or TRBV12-4 and TRBJ1-5, with 7 positions matching TRBD1. J lost 1 base, V lost 5 bases, and 14 bases had no gene match. CDR3 length: 18 residues. CDR3 loop: CASSLGQALAESNQPQHF. The DNA of the CDR3 is TGTGCCAGCAGTCTCGGACAGGCCCTCGCCGAGAGCAATCAGCCCCAGCATTTT.